This TCR beta chain came from a study of blood T cell repertoires in COVID-19. Study-level background: COVID-19 samples collected from the United States, Italy and Spain covered acute and convalescent phases. PBMCs, B-cell-depleted T cells, or T cells provided the cDNA or gDNA that made up the material.

The Seattle site enrolled patients during active infection and followed them longitudinally. Germline CDR1 SGHTA, CDR2 FQGTGA. The CDR3 length is 18 residues. A remark on this clone: One end of the junction varies from germline; a read error may be responsible.

Per the study methods: Nucleated cell counts were estimated from reference gene primer amplification. Assay: immunoSEQ multiplex PCR; the TCRdb copy retains only in-frame clones and omits some. V and J calls plus clone size are reproduced from that table; the DNA served to infer D and trimming. There are a few hundred thousand clones in the sample; about nine tenths occur only once, and 10% to 15% lies in the top ten. This TCR was sampled from a woman in her fifties or sixties with COVID-19, enrolled during active disease. The chain recombines TRBV7-3 with TRBJ1-2; 7 positions match TRBD1. Material for sequencing was peripheral blood. Here the CDR3 DNA reads TGTGCCAGCAGCTTAGGACACGAGGGGGACAGCTTCATCTATAGCTACACCTTC. Translation gives CASSLGHEGDSFIYSYTF.